Listed below are T cell receptor beta chains from one sample, sequenced in a study of T cell changes during pregnancy in multiple sclerosis. Sequenced by immunoSEQ multiplex PCR; TCRdb stores in-frame clones only, minus some. The table lists 15,000 or so clones, 88% of them singletons. The source material was CD8+ T cells from peripheral blood mononuclear cells, sampled in the second trimester of pregnancy. Every receptor here comes from a female donor in good health, enrolled as a control in a pregnancy study. CDR3s include the opening cysteine and the closing phenylalanine or tryptophan. The order of the fields is V gene, J gene, clone size, D gene, CDR3 DNA, CDR3 protein. The D gene is left open where the match is weak. Only some rows state a clone size, as once, few, many or a class for expanded clones.

>TRBV4-1|TRBJ2-1|NA|NA
TGCGCCAGCAGCCAAGTTGGGAGCTCCTACAATGAGCAGTTCTTC
CASSQVGSSYNEQFF
>TRBV19|TRBJ1-1|NA|TRBD1
TGTGCCAGTAGTATAGTCCCCTCAAGGACAGGGAGACCTGAAGCTTTCTTT
CASSIVPSRTGRPEAFF
>TRBV7-2|TRBJ2-2|NA|TRBD1
TGTGCCAGCAGCCTCCCCCCGGCGCGAGGGACAGGGCGGGCCGGGGAGCTGTTTTTT
CASSLPPARGTGRAGELFF
>TRBV11-2|TRBJ2-3|NA|NA
TGTGCCAGCAGCTTAGAGACAGCTACAGATACGCAGTATTTT
CASSLETATDTQYF
>TRBV5-6|TRBJ2-7|NA|NA
TGTGCCAGCAGCTTGGATGGAGTCTACGAGCAGTACTTC
CASSLDGVYEQYF
>TRBV6-6|TRBJ1-3|NA|NA
TGTGCCAGCAGCTTGACAGGCGCCTACTCTGGAAACACCATATATTTT
CASSLTGAYSGNTIYF
>TRBV7-2|TRBJ2-1|NA|TRBD2
TGTGCCAGCAGCTGGACTAGCGAGACCTACAATGAGCAGTTCTTC
CASSWTSETYNEQFF
>TRBV29-1|TRBJ1-3|NA|NA
TGCAGCGCCCACGCAGGGCCCGGAAACACCATATATTTT
CSAHAGPGNTIYF
>TRBV28|TRBJ2-3|NA|NA
TGTGCCAGCAGTTTAATCACTAGCACAGATACGCAGTATTTT
CASSLITSTDTQYF
>TRBV6-7|TRBJ2-1|NA|NA
TGTGCCAGCAGTCACGGGGGTGAGCAGTTCTTC
CASSHGGEQFF
>TRBV6-4|TRBJ2-3|NA|NA
TGTGCCAGCAGCGCCCAGGCAGGGGGGTCAGATACGCAGTATTTT
CASSAQAGGSDTQYF
>TRBV19|TRBJ1-5|once|NA
TGTGCCAGTAGTATAGGTAGTCAGCCCCAGCATTTT
CASSIGSQPQHF
>TRBV27|TRBJ1-1|NA|TRBD1
TGTGCCAGCAGTTTCCCAACAGGGGGCGAAGCTTTCTTT
CASSFPTGGEAFF
>TRBV6-1|TRBJ2-1|NA|TRBD2
TGTGCCAGCAGTGGACTAGCGGGGGGCAATGAGCAGTTCTTC
CASSGLAGGNEQFF
>TRBV7-9|TRBJ2-1|NA|TRBD2
TGTGCCAGCAGCCCCCCTAGCGGGAGTGCCTACAATGAGCAGTTCTTC
CASSPPSGSAYNEQFF
>TRBV19|TRBJ2-7|NA|NA
TGTGCCAGTAGTATTCTGGGGGCCGGGACCTACGAGCAGTACTTC
CASSILGAGTYEQYF
>TRBV27|TRBJ2-3|NA|NA
TGTGCCAGCAGTTTAGGCCTTCTCAATACGCAGTATTTT
CASSLGLLNTQYF
>TRBV27|TRBJ2-1|few|NA
TGTGCCAGCAGTTTAGGGGTAGCGAGGAATGAGCAGTTCTTC
CASSLGVARNEQFF
>TRBV6-5|TRBJ1-2|NA|TRBD1
TGTGCCAGCAGTCAGAACAGGGGGAGCGGCTACACCTTC
CASSQNRGSGYTF
>TRBV6-1|TRBJ2-6|medium-sized|NA
TGTGCCAGCAGTGAATACTCCTCTGGGGCCAACGTCCTGACTTTC
CASSEYSSGANVLTF
>TRBV28|TRBJ2-7|NA|TRBD2
TGTGCCAGCAGTTTAGGACTAGCGGGCCTTAAATACTCCTACGAGCAGTACTTC
CASSLGLAGLKYSYEQYF
>TRBV16|TRBJ2-1|NA|NA
TGTGCCAGCAGCCATTCACAGGGTTATGAGCAGTTCTTC
CASSHSQGYEQFF
>TRBV19|TRBJ2-1|NA|NA
TGTGCCAGCTCTTGGGTCGGGGTTTACAATGAGCAGTTCTTC
CASSWVGVYNEQFF
>TRBV5-4|TRBJ2-5|NA|TRBD2
TGTGCCAGCAGGGTGGGACTAGCGGGCCTCCAAGAGACCCAGTACTTC
CASRVGLAGLQETQYF
>TRBV5-5|TRBJ2-1|NA|TRBD2
TGTGCCAGCAGCCGAAATAGCGGGAGGCTTGGCGATGAGCAGTTCTTC
CASSRNSGRLGDEQFF
>TRBV28|TRBJ1-2|NA|NA
TGTGCCAGCAGTTTAACCACCGGGGGAGAGACCTATGGCTACACCTTC
CASSLTTGGETYGYTF
>TRBV7-8|TRBJ2-7|NA|NA
TGTGCCAGCAGCTTCCACCAGGGGCCCTTCTACGAGCAGTACTTC
CASSFHQGPFYEQYF
>TRBV4-1|TRBJ2-1|NA|TRBD2
TGCGCCAGCAGCCCTCCGGGACTAGACAATGAGCAGTTCTTC
CASSPPGLDNEQFF
>TRBV9|TRBJ2-7|NA|NA
TGTGCCAGCAGCAAGGGGGGAGGGAACGAGCAGTACTTC
CASSKGGGNEQYF
>TRBV4-2|TRBJ2-2|NA|TRBD1
TGTGCCAGCAGCCAAGAGGTAACAGGGGGCCGGACCGGGGAGCTGTTTTTT
CASSQEVTGGRTGELFF
>TRBV5-4|TRBJ2-7|NA|TRBD2
TGTGCCAGCAGCCCAATGACTAGCGGGCGCAGATACGAGCAGTACTTC
CASSPMTSGRRYEQYF
>TRBV30|TRBJ2-7|once|NA
TGTGCCTGGAGTCGGCAGGGCTACGAGCAGTACTTC
CAWSRQGYEQYF
>TRBV11-2|TRBJ2-1|NA|TRBD1
TGTGCCAGCAGCTTAGTCCTAAGGGGGCATGAGCAGTTCTTC
CASSLVLRGHEQFF
>TRBV7-2|TRBJ1-6|few|NA
TGTGCCAGCAGCTTCGGGGAGGGTGGATCACCCCTCCACTTT
CASSFGEGGSPLHF
>TRBV7-3|TRBJ2-7|NA|TRBD1
TGTGCCAGCAGCTTAACTACAGGGGTCGAGCAGTACTTC
CASSLTTGVEQYF
>TRBV6-6|TRBJ2-1|NA|TRBD1
TGTGCCAGCAGTAACCAGGGGGCACACGGGGATGAGCAGTTCTTC
CASSNQGAHGDEQFF
>TRBV15|TRBJ2-7|NA|TRBD1
TGTGCCACCAGCAGAGAGGGGCAGGGGGTCGAGCAGTACTTC
CATSREGQGVEQYF
>TRBV30|TRBJ2-7|NA|NA
TGTGCCTGGAGTGGATTTACAGGGTTGGAGCAGTACTTC
CAWSGFTGLEQYF
>TRBV5-6|TRBJ2-3|NA|NA
TGTGCCAGCAGCTGGGCCCGGGACAACACAGATACGCAGTATTTT
CASSWARDNTDTQYF
>TRBV7-8|TRBJ2-7|NA|TRBD2
TGTGCCAGCAGCAAGGGACTAGCGGCCTCCTACGAGCAGTACTTC
CASSKGLAASYEQYF
>TRBV13|TRBJ2-1|NA|NA
TGTGCCAGCAGCTTCGAGGGGGGGCCTGAGTCCTACAATGAGCAGTTCTTC
CASSFEGGPESYNEQFF
>TRBV15|TRBJ1-4|NA|NA
TGTGCCACCAGCACGGACGGGGTGGGTGAAAAACTGTTTTTT
CATSTDGVGEKLFF
>TRBV19|TRBJ2-2|NA|NA
TGTGCCAGTAGTATATCAGCCGACGGGACAATGAACACCGGGGAGCTGTTTTTT
CASSISADGTMNTGELFF
>TRBV28|TRBJ1-1|NA|TRBD1
TGTGCCAGCCCCTCAACTCCGGGACAGGTTAACACTGAAGCTTTCTTT
CASPSTPGQVNTEAFF
>TRBV5-5|TRBJ2-3|NA|NA
TGTGCCAGCAGCTTCTCGTTGGGGCCAGATACGCAGTATTTT
CASSFSLGPDTQYF
>TRBV27|TRBJ2-1|NA|NA
TGTGCCAGCAGTTTCGCACAGGGAACCTACAATGAGCAGTTCTTC
CASSFAQGTYNEQFF
>TRBV4-3|TRBJ2-7|NA|NA
TGCGCCAGCAGCCAAGAGGGACTTGGCGAGTCCTACGAGCAGTACTTC
CASSQEGLGESYEQYF
>TRBV29-1|TRBJ2-5|NA|TRBD2
TGCAGCGTTGATGGGACTAGCGGGGGACAAGAGACCCAGTACTTC
CSVDGTSGGQETQYF
>TRBV29-1|TRBJ2-7|NA|TRBD1
TGCAGCGTCCGGGACAGGGGGCCCTACGAGCAGTACTTC
CSVRDRGPYEQYF
>TRBV15|TRBJ2-7|NA|TRBD2
TGTGCCACCAGCAGAACCGGGACTAGCGGGAACTACGAGCAGTACTTC
CATSRTGTSGNYEQYF
>TRBV27|TRBJ2-5|NA|TRBD2
TGTGCCAGCAGTCCGCTTGGGACTAGCCAAGAGACCCAGTACTTC
CASSPLGTSQETQYF
>TRBV28|TRBJ2-2|NA|NA
TGTGCCAGCAGTCCAGGGGCTTGGAACACCGGGGAGCTGTTTTTT
CASSPGAWNTGELFF
>TRBV27|TRBJ2-7|NA|TRBD1
TGTGCCAGCAGTGACAGGGGGGACTACGAGCAGTACTTC
CASSDRGDYEQYF
>TRBV6-1|TRBJ1-5|NA|NA
TGTGCCAGCAGTGCCTCAGGGGAAATGCAGCCCCAGCATTTT
CASSASGEMQPQHF
>TRBV5-1|TRBJ2-3|NA|NA
TGCGCCAGCAGCTTGGGGGTGGGGGCCAGCACAGATACGCAGTATTTT
CASSLGVGASTDTQYF
>TRBV7-9|TRBJ1-5|NA|TRBD1
TGTGCCAGCAGTTTACTCCGGGACAGTGAGGAGTGGCAGCCCCAGCATTTT
CASSLLRDSEEWQPQHF
>TRBV4-3|TRBJ2-7|NA|TRBD1
TGCGCCAGCAGCCAAGTCTCCGGGACAGGGGGGTACGAGCAGTACTTC
CASSQVSGTGGYEQYF
>TRBV9|TRBJ1-1|NA|NA
TGTGCCAGCAGCCCGGCGGGGCAGAACACTGAAGCTTTCTTT
CASSPAGQNTEAFF
>TRBV5-5|TRBJ2-1|NA|NA
TGTGCCAGCAGGTTGGCCGGGGGGCCCTACAATGAGCAGTTCTTC
CASRLAGGPYNEQFF
>TRBV5-1|TRBJ2-1|NA|TRBD2
TGCGCCAGCAGCCCGCGGGGGGCGGGGGGTTTCGATGAGCAGTTCTTC
CASSPRGAGGFDEQFF